These 7 T cell receptor beta chains were all obtained from the same sample, sequenced in a study of PD-L1 blockade in urothelial cancer. Generated by immunoSEQ multiplex PCR, the TCRdb table keeps only in-frame clones and is missing some. The sample lists tens of thousands of clones; around four fifths were seen once. Time point described: pretreatment peripheral blood. The sequenced sample was PBMCs, obtained around atezolizumab (anti-PD-L1) treatment. All receptors derive from a man aged 80 or over with urothelial cancer.

This rearrangement joins TRBV28 to TRBJ1-2; D perhaps matches TRBD1 (5 bases). Germline lookup yields CDR1 MDHEN and CDR2 SYDVKM. With 7 bases removed from V and 4 bases from J, the gap between germline ends came to 19 bases. The CDR3 is made up of 15 amino acids. CDR3 nucleotides: TGTGCCAGCACTTCGGGGGGGTTAGGGGCCTATGGCTACACCTTC. This sequence encodes CASTSGGLGAYGYTF.

The chain links TRBV19 to TRBJ2-2, with TRBD2 matching 7 bases. This CDR3 region has 16 residues. J was trimmed by 4 bases and V by 7 bases; bases with no gene match: 12. CDR1 and CDR2 (germline): LNHDA, SQIVND (reference sequence). CDR3 in DNA: TGTGCCAGTACCGTGAGTCGGACTAGAGCCACCGGGGAGCTGTTTTTT. It yields the protein CASTVSRTRATGELFF.

This chain joins TRBV7-2 and TRBJ2-1, with D perhaps TRBD1 (6 bases). The CDR3 extends over 15 amino acids. Trimming shortened V by 2 bases and J by 4 bases, and 12 bases separated the two germline ends. Germline CDR1 is SGHTA and CDR2 is FQGNSA. The CDR3 reads CASSLTWGLYNEQFF. CDR3 sequence (DNA): TGTGCCAGCAGCTTAACCTGGGGGCTTTACAATGAGCAGTTCTTC.

This clone was seen a handful of times. This chain links TRBV9 with TRBJ2-2, with D perhaps TRBD2 (6 bases). The V gene's germline CDR1 is SGDLS and CDR2 YYNGEE. The V and J ends lost 0 bases and 5 bases respectively, with 11 bases between them. The CDR3 is 15 residues long. CDR3 nucleotides: TGTGCCAGCAGCGTAGAAGGTCTAGCGACCGGGGAGCTGTTTTTT. This gives the protein CASSVEGLATGELFF.

The V and J genes are TRBV5-4 and TRBJ2-7; the D gene is possibly TRBD2 (6 bases). V was trimmed by 1 base and J by 4 bases, leaving 9 bases between them. Germline V gives CDR1 SGHNT, CDR2 YYREEE (reference sequence). This CDR3 is built from 13 residues. The CDR3: CASSLFGGYEQYF. CDR3 nucleotide sequence: TGTGCCAGCAGCTTGTTTGGGGGGTACGAGCAGTACTTC.

This chain joins TRBV10-3 and TRBJ2-2, with D possibly TRBD2 on 6 matching bases. Germline CDR1 reads ENHRY; CDR2 reads SYGVKD. CDR3 size: 17 residues. Trimming removed 3 bases from V and 2 bases from J, with 16 bases in between. As DNA, the CDR3 is TGTGCCATCAGTGACCCTGGGGAAGCGGGTAACACCGGGGAGCTGTTTTTT. This sequence encodes CAISDPGEAGNTGELFF.

Only one count was recorded for this clone. V is TRBV5-1 and J is TRBJ2-4, with 8 bases that match TRBD1. Germline V gene sequence: CDR1 SGHRS, CDR2 YFSETQ. V shed 7 bases and J 6 bases; nucleotides not matched to a gene: 12. CDR3 length equals 15 residues. CDR3 sequence: CASSQAGGKGNIQYF. In DNA, the CDR3 is TGCGCCAGCTCCCAGGCAGGGGGCAAGGGAAACATTCAGTACTTC.